The 24 T cell receptor beta chains presented below share a single source sample, sequenced in a study of identical twins. TCRdb ran MiXCR on the 5' RACE reads and lists one entry per CDR3 protein. Among under 300,000 distinct CDR3 sequences listed, about 13% were seen once. The data also belong to a second study, concerning yellow fever vaccine responses in identical twins.

Material: memory (CD45RO+) T cells sorted from blood. These receptors originate from a woman younger than 30 in good health.

This clonotype was seen a few times. The chain has TRBV15 and TRBJ2-4; 11 nucleotides align to TRBD2. Germline lookup yields CDR1 LNHNV and CDR2 YYDKDF (reference sequence). CDR3 length equals 23 residues. V lost 0 bases and J lost 1; bases outside the gene matches: 20. The CDR3 sequence is CATSRDPLERGLAGSLAKNIQYF. The DNA for the CDR3 is TGTGCCACCAGCAGAGATCCTTTAGAACGAGGACTAGCGGGTTCTCTTGCCAAAAACATTCAGTACTTC. Complete variable domain (other parts from reference TRBV15 and TRBJ2-4): DAMVIQNPRYQVTQFGKPVTLSCSQTLNHNVMYWYQQKSSQAPKLLFHYYDKDFNNEADTPDNFQSRRPNTSFCFLDIRSPGLGDTAMYLCATSRDPLERGLAGSLAKNIQYFGAGTRLSVL.

In its sample, this clonotype was seen a few times. V is TRBV9 and J is TRBJ2-7, with D tentatively TRBD2 (5 bases). V was cut by 1 base and J by 2 bases, with 10 bases left in between. CDR3 length: 14 residues. The germline V gene encodes CDR1 SGDLS and CDR2 YYNGEE. The CDR3 is CASSVSTGTYEQYF. CDR3 DNA: TGTGCCAGCAGCGTATCGACGGGAACCTACGAGCAGTACTTC.

V and J are TRBV24-1 and TRBJ2-3, with TRBD1 matching over 8 bases. The CDR3 totals 14 residues. Germline values: CDR1 KGHDR, CDR2 SFDVKD. J was trimmed by 1 base and V by 4 bases; bases with no gene match: 0. The CDR3 sequence: CATSEQGGTDTQYF. The CDR3 DNA is TGTGCCACCAGTGAACAGGGGGGCACAGATACGCAGTATTTT.

This clonotype was counted many times. The chain uses TRBV2 and TRBJ2-1; TRBD2 matches at 11 bases. J was trimmed by 5 bases and V by 10 bases; bases with no gene match: 4. The length of the CDR3 is 13 residues. Germline CDR1 is SNHLY and CDR2 is FYNNEI. The CDR3 DNA sequence: TGTGCCACCAGACTAGCGGGAAACAATGAGCAGTTCTTC. It yields the protein CATRLAGNNEQFF. The full variable domain, completed using reference TRBV2 and TRBJ2-1, is EPEVTQTPSHQVTQMGQEVILRCVPISNHLYFYWYRQILGQKVEFLVSFYNNEISEKSEIFDDQFSVERPDGSNFTLKIRSTKLEDSAMYFCATRLAGNNEQFFGPGTRLTVL.

This clonotype was counted many times. In DNA, the CDR3 is TGCAGTGCTAGATATGGGCCGAACACTGAAGCTTTCTTT. This encodes CSARYGPNTEAFF. The chain is built from TRBV20-1 and TRBJ1-1; D is unclear. The CDR3 sequence is 13 residues long. V shed 2 bases and J shed 1 base, with 8 bases lying between them. The germline CDR1 and CDR2 sequences are DFQATT and SNEGSKA (reference sequence).

The sample holds many counts of this clonotype. The chain uses TRBV14 and TRBJ2-1; 8 positions match TRBD2. CDR3 length: 18 residues. With V trimmed by 1 base and J by 3 bases, 11 bases remained unmatched. The germline gives CDR1 SGHDN, CDR2 FVKESK. The CDR3 loop reads CASSQVGSGLASYNEQFF. The DNA of the CDR3 is TGTGCCAGCAGCCAAGTAGGGAGCGGACTAGCAAGCTACAATGAGCAGTTCTTC.

This clonotype was counted at least ten times. The J gene is TRBJ2-7, the V gene TRBV10-3, with D tentatively TRBD2 (5 bases). V gave up 2 bases and J gave up 3 bases, with 11 bases separating them. The CDR3 extends over 14 amino acids. Germline V lookup: CDR1 ENHRY, CDR2 SYGVKD. The DNA for the CDR3 is TGTGCCATCAGTGAGCTCAGCGGTCACTACGAGCAGTACTTC. Amino acid sequence: CAISELSGHYEQYF.

The chain couples TRBV7-8 to TRBJ2-1, with 8 nucleotides matching TRBD2. The CDR3 has 16 amino acids. V shed 7 bases, J shed 8 bases, and the junction held 16 bases outside the gene matches. In germline, CDR1 is SGHVS, CDR2 FQNEAQ. CDR3: CASTLGWRGASYEQFF. The CDR3 DNA reads TGTGCCAGCACGCTTGGATGGCGGGGGGCCAGTTATGAGCAGTTCTTC.

This clonotype was detected ten times or more. The genes are TRBV6-2 or TRBV6-3 and TRBJ1-5; no firm D call. Trimming took off 2 bases at V and 6 bases at J, with 8 bases between the two ends. CDR1 is MNHEY and CDR2 is SVGEGT in the germline V gene. The CDR3 runs 13 residues. CDR3 coding DNA: TGTGCCAGCAGTTACCGGGATGGTCAGCCCCAGCATTTT. It yields the protein CASSYRDGQPQHF.

In this sample, this clonotype turned up a few times. The CDR3 sequence: CASSSTASSPLHF. The CDR3 nucleotides read TGCGCCAGCAGCTCGACGGCTAGTTCACCCCTCCACTTT. The chain links TRBV5-1 to TRBJ1-6; D call uncertain. This CDR3 comprises 13 residues. Trimming shortened V by 3 bases and J by 9 bases, and 10 bases separated the two germline ends. Germline loops: CDR1 SGHRS, CDR2 YFSETQ.

Many counts were recorded for this clonotype. This chain uses TRBV12-3 or TRBV12-4 with TRBJ2-5; 9 positions match TRBD2. Unmatched junction bases numbered 3, after V lost 5 bases and J lost 2 bases. This CDR3 region has 14 residues. As DNA, the CDR3 is TGTGCCAGCAGTCCTACTAGCGGGCAAGAGACCCAGTACTTC. This encodes CASSPTSGQETQYF.

The sample holds many counts of this clonotype. This chain links TRBV25-1 with TRBJ2-7; D possibly corresponds to TRBD1 (5 bases). The germline V gene encodes CDR1 MGHDK and CDR2 SYGVNS. The CDR3 length is 15 residues. Deletions cut 3 bases from V and 4 bases from J, with 16 bases between. Here the CDR3 DNA reads TGTGCCAGCAGTGACGGGCACCGTAAGGGGTACGAGCAGTACTTC. Protein product: CASSDGHRKGYEQYF.

This clonotype was seen ten or more times. The CDR3 DNA reads as TGTGCCAGCAGCCAAGAACTAGCGGGGATTAGCAATGAGCAGTTCTTC. Protein sequence: CASSQELAGISNEQFF. V usage is TRBV3-1 and J usage is TRBJ2-1; TRBD2 matches at 10 bases. V shed 0 bases, J shed 6 bases, and the junction held 5 bases outside the gene matches. The CDR3 spans 16 residues. Per the germline V gene, CDR1 is LGHDT and CDR2 is YNNKEL (reference sequence).

This clonotype turned up a few times. The CDR3 DNA follows: TGTGCCAGCAGTCCGGTCGACAGGCAATCTGGCTACACCTTC. Encoded protein: CASSPVDRQSGYTF. The rearrangement joins TRBV28 to TRBJ1-2; tentatively, D is TRBD1 (6 bases). Looked up from germline, CDR1 is MDHEN and CDR2 is SYDVKM. This CDR3 is 14 amino acids long. V lost 5 bases and J 7 bases, leaving 17 bases between the germline ends.

The table lists this clonotype with many counts. This chain joins TRBV6-5 and TRBJ1-5; 8 bases are a match to TRBD1. Germline CDR1 and CDR2: MNHEY and SVGAGI. CDR3 size: 14 residues. The V gene end was trimmed by 5 bases and the J gene end by 6 bases; junction bases not matched to a gene: 6. CDR3 bases: TGTGCCAGCAGTCACGACAGGGGCCTTCAGCCCCAGCATTTT. It specifies CASSHDRGLQPQHF.

This clonotype was seen only once. The chain is built from TRBV20-1 and TRBJ2-3; the D gene is possibly TRBD1 (6 bases). V lost 0 bases and J 2 bases, leaving 12 bases between the germline ends. The length of the CDR3 is 15 residues. The germline V gene has CDR1 DFQATT and CDR2 SNEGSKA (reference sequence). The CDR3 loop is CSARDLQGVTDTQYF. DNA for the CDR3: TGCAGTGCTAGAGATCTACAGGGAGTCACAGATACGCAGTATTTT.

Ten or more counts support this clonotype. The chain is built from TRBV2 and TRBJ2-7; D gene uncertain. The CDR3 loop spans 12 amino acids. The germline V gene encodes CDR1 SNHLY and CDR2 FYNNEI. V was clipped by 7 bases and J by 0 bases, with 7 bases between them. The CDR3 protein is CASKTISYEQYF. In DNA, the CDR3 is TGTGCCAGCAAAACTATCTCCTACGAGCAGTACTTC.

This clonotype has more than one count but fewer than ten. The chain employs TRBV3-1 and TRBJ1-2; no reliable D call. Germline assignment: CDR1 LGHDT and CDR2 YNNKEL (reference sequence). This CDR3 contains 14 residues. The germline V and J ends were trimmed by 0 bases and 8 bases, with 13 bases remaining between them. This CDR3 reads CASSQEISVGGYTF. Written as DNA, the CDR3 is TGTGCCAGCAGCCAAGAGATCTCCGTGGGGGGCTACACCTTC.

J is TRBJ2-3 and V is TRBV28, with 7 bases identical to TRBD2. Trimming removed 5 bases from V and 2 bases from J; junction bases left unmatched: 16. CDR1 and CDR2 (germline): MDHEN, SYDVKM. The CDR3 is 18 amino acids. CDR3 residues: CASSTLRRLAETTDTQYF. The CDR3, as DNA: TGTGCCAGCAGTACCTTACGCCGGCTAGCGGAGACCACAGATACGCAGTATTTT. Full variable domain (missing parts from reference TRBV28 and TRBJ2-3): DVKVTQSSRYLVKRTGEKVFLECVQDMDHENMFWYRQDPGLGLRLIYFSYDVKMKEKGDIPEGYSVSREKKERFSLILESASTNQTSMYLCASSTLRRLAETTDTQYFGPGTRLTVL.

The rearrangement uses TRBV30 and TRBJ2-3; D is undetermined. This CDR3 is 12 amino acids long. Trimming took off 7 bases at V and 0 bases at J, with 8 bases between the two ends. Germline V gene data show CDR1 as GTSNPN and CDR2 as SVGIG (reference sequence). CDR3 region: CALKGSTDTQYF. CDR3 nucleotides: TGTGCCTTAAAGGGTAGCACAGATACGCAGTATTTT.

This clonotype was recorded a few times. The chain is built from TRBV11-2 and TRBJ2-7; either TRBD1 or TRBD2 may supply D (5 bases each). V gave up 5 bases and J gave up 1 base, with 18 bases separating them. The germline V gene encodes CDR1 SGHAT and CDR2 FQNNGV. The CDR3 has 16 amino acids. The CDR3, as DNA: TGTGCCAGCAGCCCCCGTGGGGGAACAGGTTCCTACGAGCAGTACTTC. Its translation is CASSPRGGTGSYEQYF.

The chain carries TRBV6-1 and TRBJ2-5, with 7 bases aligning to TRBD1. Germline lookup yields CDR1 MNHNS and CDR2 SASEGT. The CDR3 has 16 residues. V trimming: 6 bases; J trimming: 1 base; junction bases outside the gene matches: 11. The CDR3 DNA sequence: TGTGCCAGCAGCCAAATACAGGGGTCGACCCAAGAGACCCAGTACTTC. It codes for CASSQIQGSTQETQYF.

This clonotype was seen many times. This chain links TRBV5-1 with TRBJ2-1; D might be TRBD1 or TRBD2, each matching 5 bases. Germline V CDR1 and CDR2: SGHRS, YFSETQ. This CDR3 contains 17 residues. Trimming took off 3 bases at V and 0 bases at J, with 16 bases between the two ends. Here the CDR3 DNA reads TGCGCCAGCAGCTGGCCCCAGTCTGGGGGCTCCTACAATGAGCAGTTCTTC. Amino acids: CASSWPQSGGSYNEQFF.

The chain is built from TRBV21-1 and TRBJ2-1; TRBD2 is taken as the D call from the table, unchecked against the DNA. TRBV21-1 is a pseudogene. The CDR3 spans 19 residues. CDR3 DNA sequence: TGTGCCAGCAGCAAAGCGGACCAGCGGGAGGGATTCTCCTACAATGAGCAGTTCTTC. Its translation is CASSKADQREGFSYNEQFF.